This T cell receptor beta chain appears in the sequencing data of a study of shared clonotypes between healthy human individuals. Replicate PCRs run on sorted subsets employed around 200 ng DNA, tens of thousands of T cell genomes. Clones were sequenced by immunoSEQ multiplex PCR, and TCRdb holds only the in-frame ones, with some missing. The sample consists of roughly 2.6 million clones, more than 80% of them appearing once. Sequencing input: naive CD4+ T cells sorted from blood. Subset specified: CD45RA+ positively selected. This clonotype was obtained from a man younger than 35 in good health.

The CDR3 DNA follows: TGTGCCAGCAGCGTAAGGCTGGGACCAGGAACAGATACGCAGTATTTT. Its translation: CASSVRLGPGTDTQYF. The chain links TRBV11-2 to TRBJ2-3; D is perhaps TRBD1 or TRBD2 (5 bases each). Per the germline V gene, CDR1 is SGHAT and CDR2 is FQNNGV. CDR3 size: 16 residues. With 5 bases removed from V and 3 bases from J, the gap between germline ends came to 18 bases.